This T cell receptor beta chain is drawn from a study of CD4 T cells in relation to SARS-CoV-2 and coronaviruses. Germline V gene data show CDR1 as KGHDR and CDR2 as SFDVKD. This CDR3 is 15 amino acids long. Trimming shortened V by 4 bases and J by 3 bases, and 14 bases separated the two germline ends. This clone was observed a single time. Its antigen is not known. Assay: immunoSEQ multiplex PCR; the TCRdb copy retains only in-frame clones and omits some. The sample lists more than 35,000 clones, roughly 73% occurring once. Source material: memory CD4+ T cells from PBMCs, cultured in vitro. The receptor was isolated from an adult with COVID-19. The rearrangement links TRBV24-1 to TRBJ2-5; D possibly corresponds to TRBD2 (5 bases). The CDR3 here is CATSDYVGSEETQYF. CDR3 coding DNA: TGTGCCACCAGTGACTACGTAGGGAGTGAAGAGACCCAGTACTTC.